This T cell receptor beta chain was observed in a study of patients and donors after allogeneic stem cell transplantation. This clonotype was detected only a few times. The V and J ends lost 4 bases and 1 base respectively, with 11 bases between them. Germline V gives CDR1 SGHDN, CDR2 FVKESK. The CDR3 consists of 14 residues. TCRdb reprocessed the RT-PCR reads via MiXCR and lists one record per CDR3 protein. The table has about 160,000 distinct CDR3 sequences, 24% seen once. Sequencing was carried out using blood, either unsorted or a sorted T cell fraction (not recorded which). This chain connects TRBV14 to TRBJ2-7, with unresolved D. This clonotype was sampled from a human donor who was either an allogeneic HSCT recipient or a stem cell or donor lymphocyte infusion donor (not recorded which). It is not recorded whose cells these are; they may come from a transplant donor. CDR3 bases: TGTGCCAGCAGCCGGAGCCTTGGATCCTACGAGCAGTACTTC. Amino acids: CASSRSLGSYEQYF.